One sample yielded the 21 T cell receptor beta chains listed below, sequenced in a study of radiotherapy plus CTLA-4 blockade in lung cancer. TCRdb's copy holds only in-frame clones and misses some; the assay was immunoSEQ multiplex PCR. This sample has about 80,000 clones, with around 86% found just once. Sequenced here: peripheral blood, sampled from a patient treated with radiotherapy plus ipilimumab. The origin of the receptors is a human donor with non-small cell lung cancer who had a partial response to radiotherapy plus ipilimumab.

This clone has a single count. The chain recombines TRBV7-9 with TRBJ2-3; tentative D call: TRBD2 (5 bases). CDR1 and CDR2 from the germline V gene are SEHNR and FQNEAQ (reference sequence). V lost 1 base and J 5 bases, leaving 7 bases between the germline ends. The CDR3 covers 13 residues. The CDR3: CASSLGEGDTQYF. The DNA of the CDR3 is TGTGCCAGCAGCTTAGGAGAGGGAGATACGCAGTATTTT.

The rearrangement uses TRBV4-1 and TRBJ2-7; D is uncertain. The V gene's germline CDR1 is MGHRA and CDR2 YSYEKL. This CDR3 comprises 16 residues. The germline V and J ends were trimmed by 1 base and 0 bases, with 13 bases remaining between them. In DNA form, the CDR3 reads TGCGCCAGCAGCCAAGTTGCGGTTACGAGCTCCTACGAGCAGTACTTC. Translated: CASSQVAVTSSYEQYF.

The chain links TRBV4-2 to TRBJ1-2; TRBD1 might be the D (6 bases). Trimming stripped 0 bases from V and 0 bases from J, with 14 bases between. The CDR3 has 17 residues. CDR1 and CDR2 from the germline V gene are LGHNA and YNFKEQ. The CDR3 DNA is TGTGCCAGCAGCCAAGATCCTCTTACAGGGACTAACTATGGCTACACCTTC. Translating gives CASSQDPLTGTNYGYTF.

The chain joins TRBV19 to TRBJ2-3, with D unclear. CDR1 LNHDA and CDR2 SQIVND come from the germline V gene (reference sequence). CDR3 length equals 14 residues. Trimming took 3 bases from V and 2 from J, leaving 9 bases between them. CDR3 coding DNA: TGTGCCAGTAGTATCGGAGAGAACACAGATACGCAGTATTTT. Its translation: CASSIGENTDTQYF.

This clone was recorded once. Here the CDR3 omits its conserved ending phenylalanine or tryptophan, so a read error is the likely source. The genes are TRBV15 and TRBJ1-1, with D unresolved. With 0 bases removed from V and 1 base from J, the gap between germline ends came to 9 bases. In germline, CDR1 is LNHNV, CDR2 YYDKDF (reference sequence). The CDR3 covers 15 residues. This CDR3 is CATSREPRQNTEAFL. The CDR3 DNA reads TGTGCCACCAGCAGAGAGCCGAGACAGAACACTGAAGCTTTCCTT.

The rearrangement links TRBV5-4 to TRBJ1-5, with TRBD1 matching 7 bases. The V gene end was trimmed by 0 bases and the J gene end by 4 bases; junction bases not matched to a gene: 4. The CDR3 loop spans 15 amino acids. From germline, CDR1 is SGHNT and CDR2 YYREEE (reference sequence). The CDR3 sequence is CASSLGTGKNQPQHF. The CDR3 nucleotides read TGTGCCAGCAGCTTGGGGACAGGCAAGAATCAGCCCCAGCATTTT.

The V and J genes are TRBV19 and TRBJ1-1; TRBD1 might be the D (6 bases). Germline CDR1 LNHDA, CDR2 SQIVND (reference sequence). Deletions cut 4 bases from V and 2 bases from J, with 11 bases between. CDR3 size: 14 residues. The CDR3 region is CASSTRTANTEAFF. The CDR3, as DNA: TGTGCCAGTAGTACCCGGACAGCCAACACTGAAGCTTTCTTT.

CDR3 in amino acids: CASTKTGRGTDTQYF. The CDR3 DNA sequence: TGTGCCAGCACCAAGACAGGGAGAGGGACAGATACGCAGTATTTT. V and J are TRBV5-4 and TRBJ2-3, with 7 bases fitting TRBD1. The CDR3 sequence is 15 residues long. CDR1 is SGHNT, CDR2 YYREEE, per germline (reference sequence). The trim removed 6 bases at V and 3 bases at J, leaving 10 bases unmatched. Variable domain in full (rest from reference TRBV5-4 and TRBJ2-3): ETGVTQSPTHLIKTRGQQVTLRCSSQSGHNTVSWYQQALGQGPQFIFQYYREEENGRGNFPPRFSGLQFPNYSSELNVNALELDDSALYLCASTKTGRGTDTQYFGPGTRLTVL.

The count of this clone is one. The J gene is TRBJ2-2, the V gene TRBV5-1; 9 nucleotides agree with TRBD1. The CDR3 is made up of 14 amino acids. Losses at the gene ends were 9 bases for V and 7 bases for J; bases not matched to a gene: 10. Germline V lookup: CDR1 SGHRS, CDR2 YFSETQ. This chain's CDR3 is CATSTGGTGGELFF. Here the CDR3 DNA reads TGCGCCACTTCGACAGGGGGAACGGGCGGGGAGCTGTTTTTT.

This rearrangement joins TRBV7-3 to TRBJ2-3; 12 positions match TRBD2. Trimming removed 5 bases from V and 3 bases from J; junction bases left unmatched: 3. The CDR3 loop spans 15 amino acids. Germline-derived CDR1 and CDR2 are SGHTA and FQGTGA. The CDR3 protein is CASSAGLAGTDTQYF. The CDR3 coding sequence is TGTGCCAGCAGCGCTGGACTAGCGGGAACAGATACGCAGTATTTT.

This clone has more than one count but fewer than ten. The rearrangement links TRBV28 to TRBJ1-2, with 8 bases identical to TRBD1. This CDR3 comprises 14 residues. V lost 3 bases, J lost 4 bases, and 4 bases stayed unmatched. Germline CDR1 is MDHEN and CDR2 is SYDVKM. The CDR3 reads CASSFDRGAYGYTF. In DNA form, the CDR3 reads TGTGCCAGCAGTTTTGACAGGGGAGCCTATGGCTACACCTTC.

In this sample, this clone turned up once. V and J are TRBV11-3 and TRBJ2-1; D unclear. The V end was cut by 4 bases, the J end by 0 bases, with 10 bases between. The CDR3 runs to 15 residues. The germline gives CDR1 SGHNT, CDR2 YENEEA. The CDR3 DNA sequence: TGTGCCAGCAGCTCACTCCCAAGCTCCTACAATGAGCAGTTCTTC. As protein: CASSSLPSSYNEQFF.

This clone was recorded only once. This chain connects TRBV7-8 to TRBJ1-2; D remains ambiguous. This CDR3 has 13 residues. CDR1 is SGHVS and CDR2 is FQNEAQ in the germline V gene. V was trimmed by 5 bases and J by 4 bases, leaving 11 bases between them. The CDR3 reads CASSLLEFYGYTF. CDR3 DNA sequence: TGTGCCAGCAGCCTCCTAGAGTTCTATGGCTACACCTTC.

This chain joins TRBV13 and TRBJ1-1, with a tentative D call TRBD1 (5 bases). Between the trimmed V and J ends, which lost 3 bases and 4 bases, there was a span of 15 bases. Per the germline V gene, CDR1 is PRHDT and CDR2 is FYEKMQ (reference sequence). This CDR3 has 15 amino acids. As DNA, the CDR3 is TGTGCCAGCAGCTTGGGGGGGGGTCCGAGCACTGAAGCTTTCTTT. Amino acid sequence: CASSLGGGPSTEAFF.

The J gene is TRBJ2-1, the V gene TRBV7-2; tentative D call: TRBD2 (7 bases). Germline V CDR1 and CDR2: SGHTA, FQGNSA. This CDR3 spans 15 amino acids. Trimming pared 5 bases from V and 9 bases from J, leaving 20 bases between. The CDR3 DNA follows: TGTGCCAGCAGCCGCGGGGGCCAGGGGTATCCTGAGCAGTTCTTC. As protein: CASSRGGQGYPEQFF.

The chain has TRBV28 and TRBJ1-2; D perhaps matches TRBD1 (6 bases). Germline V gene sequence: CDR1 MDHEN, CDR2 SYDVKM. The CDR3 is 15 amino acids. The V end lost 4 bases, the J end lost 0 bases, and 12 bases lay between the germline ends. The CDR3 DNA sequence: TGTGCCAGCAGTTCTGGACAGCCTACTAACTATGGCTACACCTTC. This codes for CASSSGQPTNYGYTF.

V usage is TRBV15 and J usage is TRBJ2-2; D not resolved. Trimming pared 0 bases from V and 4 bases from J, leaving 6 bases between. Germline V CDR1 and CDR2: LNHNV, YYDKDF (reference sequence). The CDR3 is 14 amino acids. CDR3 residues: CATSREETTGELFF. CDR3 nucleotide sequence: TGTGCCACCAGCAGAGAGGAGACCACCGGGGAGCTGTTTTTT. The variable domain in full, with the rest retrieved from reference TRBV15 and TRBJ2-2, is DAMVIQNPRYQVTQFGKPVTLSCSQTLNHNVMYWYQQKSSQAPKLLFHYYDKDFNNEADTPDNFQSRRPNTSFCFLDIRSPGLGDTAMYLCATSREETTGELFFGEGSRLTVL.

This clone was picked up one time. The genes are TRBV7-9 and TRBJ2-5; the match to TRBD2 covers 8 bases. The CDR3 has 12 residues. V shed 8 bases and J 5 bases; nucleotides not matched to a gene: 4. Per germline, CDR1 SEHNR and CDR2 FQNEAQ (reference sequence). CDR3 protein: CASERERETQYF. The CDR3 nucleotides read TGTGCCAGCGAGCGGGAGAGGGAGACCCAGTACTTC.

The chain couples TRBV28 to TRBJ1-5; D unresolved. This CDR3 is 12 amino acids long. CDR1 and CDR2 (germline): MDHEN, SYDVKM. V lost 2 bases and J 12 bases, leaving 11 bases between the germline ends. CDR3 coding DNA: TGTGCCAGCAGTTTACTCAGCGGGGTCCAGCATTTT. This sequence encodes CASSLLSGVQHF.

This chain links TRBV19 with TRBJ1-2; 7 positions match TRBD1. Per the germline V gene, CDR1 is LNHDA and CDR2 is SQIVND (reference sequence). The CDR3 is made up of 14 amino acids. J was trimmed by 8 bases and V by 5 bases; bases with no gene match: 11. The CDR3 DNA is TGTGCCAGTAGTTTTGGGACAGTGGTCGCCGGCTACACCTTC. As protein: CASSFGTVVAGYTF.

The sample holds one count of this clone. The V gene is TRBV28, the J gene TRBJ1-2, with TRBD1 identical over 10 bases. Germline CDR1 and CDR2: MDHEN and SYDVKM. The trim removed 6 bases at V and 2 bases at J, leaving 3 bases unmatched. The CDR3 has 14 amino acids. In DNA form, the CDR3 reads TGTGCCAGCAGGACGGACAGGGGGAACTATGGCTACACCTTC. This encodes CASRTDRGNYGYTF.